This TCR beta chain originates from a study of graft-versus-host responses after intestinal transplantation. Regarding the study as a whole: The study associated peak circulating GvH clone levels with early post-transplant HvG declines.

This clone was recorded only once. Its target is not known. The assay was immunoSEQ multiplex PCR, and TCRdb's table has in-frame clones only and misses some. The sample has around 100,000 clones, around 94% seen once. In germline, CDR1 is SGHTA, CDR2 FQGNSA. CDR3 length: 14 amino acids. Between the trimmed V and J ends, which lost 5 bases and 4 bases, there was a span of 14 bases. This sample comprised unstimulated CD4+ T cells sorted from spleen or lymph node cells, obtained before transplant. The sequence derives from a human donor who was the organ donor for an intestinal transplant. V gene TRBV7-2 combines with J gene TRBJ2-5; D call uncertain. This CDR3 reads CASSPQGGAETQYF. In nucleotides, the CDR3 is TGTGCCAGCAGCCCCCAAGGTGGAGCAGAGACCCAGTACTTC. The whole variable domain, filled in from reference TRBV7-2 and TRBJ2-5, reads GAGVSQSPSNKVTEKGKDVELRCDPISGHTALYWYRQSLGQGLEFLIYFQGNSAPDKSGLPSDRFSAERTGGSVSTLTIQRTQQEDSAVYLCASSPQGGAETQYFGPGTRLLVL.